This T cell receptor (beta chain) was captured by sequencing in a study of early T cells in non-severe SARS-CoV-2 infection. The library protocol tagged individual cDNA molecules with unique molecular identifiers. TCRdb ran MiXCR on the 5' RACE reads and lists one entry per CDR3 protein. The sample has approximately 48,000 distinct CDR3 sequences; roughly 8.8% are singletons. This clonotype was counted ten times or more. V was cut by 2 bases and J by 4 bases, with 23 bases left in between. There are 18 residues in the CDR3. CDR1 and CDR2 from the germline V gene are MNHEY and SVGAGI. The chain is built from TRBV6-5 and TRBJ1-2, with D unresolved. This receptor was taken from an adult who was a healthcare worker with PCR-confirmed SARS-CoV-2 infection or an uninfected control (not recorded which). The sample taken for sequencing was whole blood. CDR3 DNA: TGTGCCAGCAGTTACGGAAAGAAACTCCCTGGCAGTACCTATGGCTACACCTTC. Amino acid sequence: CASSYGKKLPGSTYGYTF.